This T cell receptor beta chain stems from a study of T cells after yellow fever vaccination. Germline CDR1 and CDR2: KGHSH and LQKENI. V was clipped by 3 bases and J by 0 bases; unmatched bases: 9. This CDR3 has 18 amino acids. Study-level points and caveats: Reappearance after the booster was observed for most primary-vaccination clones (around 95% CD4, roughly 90% CD8). Weaker, the secondary response peaked sooner, at day 5 versus 15. Within FACS-sorted repertoires, abundant clonotypes contaminating from the bulk population could be present.

This clonotype was seen only a few times. The antigen is undetermined. The TCR cDNA carried a universal primer site and UMIs from 5'RACE template switching. MiXCR, run by TCRdb on the 5' RACE reads, gives a single entry per CDR3 protein. This sample has about 300,000 distinct CDR3 sequences, with roughly 6.8% found just once. The gene calls are TRBV18 and TRBJ2-7; 12 bases are a match to TRBD2. The material sequenced was PBMCs, taken roughly 47 days after the first yellow fever vaccination. This clonotype was sampled from a man aged 18-30 years who received the YFV17D yellow fever vaccine. The CDR3: CASSPPGLAGTLSYEQYF. The CDR3 DNA reads TGTGCCAGCTCACCCCCAGGACTAGCGGGGACCCTCTCCTACGAGCAGTACTTC.